The 4 T cell receptor beta chains listed next were all sequenced from one sample in a study of T cell changes during pregnancy in multiple sclerosis. Clones were read by immunoSEQ multiplex PCR, and TCRdb kept only the in-frame ones, dropping some. The sample records 35,000 or so clones, 70% to 90% being singletons. The source was CD8+ T cells from peripheral blood mononuclear cells, collected in the third trimester of pregnancy. The receptors come from a female donor with multiple sclerosis, enrolled in a pregnancy study.

The V and J genes are TRBV19 and TRBJ1-1; D call uncertain. Trimming left V 5 bases short and J 2 bases short, with 18 bases between. This CDR3 has 16 amino acids. Germline-derived CDR1 and CDR2 are LNHDA and SQIVND (reference sequence). As DNA, the CDR3 is TGTGCCAGTAGTCATTTCTCGGGTCTACCAAACACTGAAGCTTTCTTT. Amino acids: CASSHFSGLPNTEAFF.

This clone was detected only once. The chain links TRBV27 to TRBJ2-3; weak D call: TRBD1 (5 bases). Germline V gene data show CDR1 as MNHEY and CDR2 as SMNVEV (reference sequence). V lost 3 bases, J lost 0 bases, and 16 bases lay in between. The CDR3 length is 17 residues. CDR3: CASSLYLGSGSTDTQYF. The CDR3 DNA sequence: TGTGCCAGCAGTTTGTATCTAGGCTCAGGGAGCACAGATACGCAGTATTTT.

The chain carries TRBV25-1 and TRBJ2-7, with D unresolved. This CDR3 contains 13 residues. Trimming cost V 0 bases and J 7 bases, with 10 bases left between them. Germline V gives CDR1 MGHDK, CDR2 SYGVNS. The CDR3 protein is CASSEYLSREQYF. CDR3 nucleotide sequence: TGTGCCAGCAGTGAATACCTGTCCAGGGAGCAGTACTTC.

This clone was detected once. The chain has TRBV19 and TRBJ2-5, with D possibly being TRBD1 (6 bases). The V gene's germline CDR1 is LNHDA and CDR2 SQIVND (reference sequence). CDR3 length: 15 residues. Trimming left V 6 bases short and J 0 bases short, with 14 bases between. CDR3 sequence: CASRRGSSYQETQYF. The CDR3 DNA is TGTGCCAGTAGAAGGGGGAGTTCGTACCAAGAGACCCAGTACTTC.